Listed below are T cell receptor beta chains from one sample, sequenced in a study of blood T cell repertoires in COVID-19. Profiled with immunoSEQ multiplex PCR; TCRdb holds only in-frame clones, not every one. The sample contains approximately 300,000 clones, 85% to 95% of which appear only once. Sequenced sample: PBMCs or T cells enriched from blood (not recorded which). These receptors all come from a woman aged 25-40 years who had been exposed to COVID-19. Each CDR3 is given with its conserved first and last residue. A D gene is named only where the DNA matches it firmly. Size tells how often a clone was seen (once, few, many) or the class of an expanded clone, and some rows leave it out.

clone_size	v_call	d_call	j_call	cdr3_nt	cdr3_aa
few	TRBV6-6	TRBD1	TRBJ1-5	TGTGCCAGCAGTTACGGAGGACAGGGAACGGGGCAGCCCCAGCATTTT	CASSYGGQGTGQPQHF
NA	TRBV5-1	NA	TRBJ1-1	TGCGCCAGCAGCCTCCTCCCAGGGGATGGGGACACTGAAGCTTTCTTT	CASSLLPGDGDTEAFF
NA	TRBV9	TRBD2	TRBJ2-5	TGTGCCAGCAGCTCCACTAGCGGGGGGGCTGGTGAGACCCAGTACTTC	CASSSTSGGAGETQYF
NA	TRBV24-1	TRBD1	TRBJ2-1	TGTGCCACCAGTGACCGGACAGGGACGAATGTGGTAAATGAGCAGTTCTTC	CATSDRTGTNVVNEQFF
NA	TRBV5-6	NA	TRBJ1-2	TGTGCCAGCAGCTTAGGGGCCCAGCAGCTTAACTATGGCTACACCTTC	CASSLGAQQLNYGYTF
NA	TRBV29-1	NA	TRBJ2-3	TGCAGCGTTGGCCAGTTTCACCCAGATACGCAGTATTTT	CSVGQFHPDTQYF
NA	TRBV18	TRBD1	TRBJ1-3	TGTGCCAGCTCATCCTTACCGCCGGGACAGGGTGGAGGCACCATATATTTT	CASSSLPPGQGGGTIYF
NA	TRBV6-1	NA	TRBJ2-3	TGTGCCAGCAGTGAAGCGGCAACTAGTCTGTCCACAGATACGCAGTATTTT	CASSEAATSLSTDTQYF
NA	TRBV7-2	NA	TRBJ2-1	TGTGCCAGCAGCCCAGAGGGTCCGGGTTGGGATGAGCAGTTCTTC	CASSPEGPGWDEQFF
NA	TRBV6-2/TRBV6-3	NA	TRBJ2-4	TGTGCCAGCAGTTACTCGCGGGGGCGAACCAAAAACATTCAGTACTTC	CASSYSRGRTKNIQYF
NA	TRBV19	TRBD1	TRBJ2-5	TGTGCCAGTAGTAGGACAGGACAAGAGACCCAGTACTTC	CASSRTGQETQYF
NA	TRBV4-1	TRBD1	TRBJ1-2	TGCGCCAGCAGCCAAGATAACGGAGTGACAGGGGGCTACTATGGCTACACCTTC	CASSQDNGVTGGYYGYTF
NA	TRBV2	NA	TRBJ2-2	TGTGCCAGCAGGACCATACAGGCCGGGGAGCTGTTTTTT	CASRTIQAGELFF
NA	TRBV20-1	NA	TRBJ2-1	TGCAGTGCCAGGGCTGACAATGAGCAGTTCTTC	CSARADNEQFF
few	TRBV19	TRBD1	TRBJ2-1	TGTGCCAGTAGTAGGTCCGGGACAGGTCCTCAGTTCTTC	CASSRSGTGPQFF
NA	TRBV4-3	NA	TRBJ1-1	TGCGCCAGCAGCCACAGGGGTGGCACTGAAGCTTTCTTT	CASSHRGGTEAFF
few	TRBV6-1	NA	TRBJ2-7	TGTGCCAGCAGTGAAATTGCAGGGGAGTCCTACGAGCAGTACTTC	CASSEIAGESYEQYF
NA	TRBV2	TRBD1	TRBJ1-2	TGTGCCAGCAAACTAGAACCCGGACAGGGCTCCGATGGCTACACCTTC	CASKLEPGQGSDGYTF
NA	TRBV11-2	TRBD1	TRBJ1-1	TGTGCCAGCAGCTTAGACAGGGGGAGCACTGAAGCTTTCTTT	CASSLDRGSTEAFF
NA	TRBV6-1	NA	TRBJ1-2	TGTGCCAGCAGTGAGGGCGCGGGGGGGCAGAACTTGAGGGGCTACACCTTC	CASSEGAGGQNLRGYTF
NA	TRBV7-9	TRBD2	TRBJ2-3	TGTGCCAGCAGCTTACGTAGCGGGGGAGACACAGATACGCAGTATTTT	CASSLRSGGDTDTQYF
NA	TRBV2	TRBD1	TRBJ1-1	TGTGCCAGCACCGGACAGGGTCATCGTGGGTCTGAAGCTTTCTTT	CASTGQGHRGSEAFF
NA	TRBV4-1	NA	TRBJ1-5	TGCGCCAGCAGCCAAGACGGACAGCCCAATCAGCCCCAGCATTTT	CASSQDGQPNQPQHF
NA	TRBV10-3	NA	TRBJ2-7	TGTGCCATCAGTGGAGTACAGGGCCACTCCTACGAGCAGTACTTC	CAISGVQGHSYEQYF
NA	TRBV28	TRBD1	TRBJ1-1	TGTGCCAGCAGTCCACGACGGGACAGGGATGGGAACACTGAAGCTTTCTTT	CASSPRRDRDGNTEAFF
NA	TRBV9	TRBD1	TRBJ2-1	TGTGCCAGCAGCCTCTCCGGGACAGGGGGCGGTGAGCAGTTCTTC	CASSLSGTGGGEQFF
NA	TRBV19	NA	TRBJ1-2	TGTGCCAGTAGTCGAACAGGTTATGGCTACACCTTC	CASSRTGYGYTF